Following are 26 T cell receptor beta chains from one sample sequenced in a study of T cell responses to AZD1222 COVID-19 vaccine. This table comes from immunoSEQ multiplex PCR, and its TCRdb copy is limited to in-frame clones, with some not included. The sample has some 160,000 clones; 85% to 95% are singletons. The sample was peripheral blood, taken on day 0 of AZD1222 vaccination. The receptors stem from an adult in good health.

This clone was detected ten times or more. Different DNA sequences within this sample yield the same CDR3. The genes are TRBV5-1 and TRBJ1-6; D is unclear. V was trimmed by 0 bases and J by 1 base, leaving 5 bases between them. CDR1 is SGHRS, CDR2 YFSETQ, per germline. The CDR3 covers 15 residues. The CDR3 sequence: CASSLAGSYNSPLHF. CDR3 nucleotides: TGCGCCAGCAGCTTGGCTGGGTCCTATAATTCACCCCTCCACTTT.

In this sample, this clone turned up once. The chain recombines TRBV6-2 or TRBV6-3 with TRBJ1-1, with TRBD1 matching over 7 bases. CDR1 MNHEY and CDR2 SVGEGT come from the germline V gene. The CDR3 is 14 amino acids. V was clipped by 5 bases and J by 1 base; unmatched bases: 4. The CDR3 region is CASSLSGGNTEAFF. The DNA of the CDR3 is TGTGCCAGCAGTCTCTCAGGGGGGAACACTGAAGCTTTCTTT.

V gene TRBV11-2 combines with J gene TRBJ2-5; weak D call: TRBD1 (6 bases). There are 12 residues in the CDR3. V was shortened by 7 bases and J by 4 bases, with 10 bases between the two germline ends. CDR1 and CDR2 (germline): SGHAT, FQNNGV. In DNA, the CDR3 is TGTGCCAGCAACCCGACAGGAGAGACCCAGTACTTC. Protein product: CASNPTGETQYF. Complete variable domain (other parts from reference TRBV11-2 and TRBJ2-5): EAGVAQSPRYKIIEKRQSVAFWCNPISGHATLYWYQQILGQGPKLLIQFQNNGVVDDSQLPKDRFSAERLKGVDSTLKIQPAKLEDSAVYLCASNPTGETQYFGPGTRLLVL.

The chain employs TRBV6-5 and TRBJ1-1; D is undetermined. The V end was cut by 0 bases, the J end by 4 bases, with 15 bases between. The CDR3 spans 16 residues. Germline V gives CDR1 MNHEY, CDR2 SVGAGI. CDR3 nucleotides: TGTGCCAGCAGTTACTCGTACGGGGAGGCTGGCACTGAAGCTTTCTTT. This gives the protein CASSYSYGEAGTEAFF.

This clone has just a few counts. The gene calls are TRBV11-3 and TRBJ2-7; D ambiguous. Germline CDR1 and CDR2: SGHNT and YENEEA. The length of the CDR3 is 11 residues. V was clipped by 1 base and J by 6 bases, with 4 bases between them. CDR3 bases: TGTGCCAGCAGCTTAGGTTCCGAGCAGTACTTC. Its translation: CASSLGSEQYF. The full variable domain, its missing parts supplied by reference TRBV11-3 and TRBJ2-7, is EAGVVQSPRYKIIEKKQPVAFWCNPISGHNTLYWYLQNLGQGPELLIRYENEEAVDDSQLPKDRFSAERLKGVDSTLKIQPAELGDSAVYLCASSLGSEQYFGPGTRLTVT.

The chain has TRBV30 and TRBJ2-7, with D tentatively TRBD1 (5 bases). CDR3 length: 16 amino acids. Germline-derived CDR1 and CDR2 are GTSNPN and SVGIG (reference sequence). V was clipped by 0 bases and J by 0 bases, with 15 bases between them. The CDR3 sequence: CAWSVSRLRVSYEQYF. The CDR3 DNA reads as TGTGCCTGGAGTGTCTCCCGTCTCAGGGTCTCCTACGAGCAGTACTTC.

The chain is built from TRBV29-1 and TRBJ1-3, with a possible D match to TRBD1 (6 bases). CDR1 and CDR2 (germline): SQVTM, ANQGSEA. The V gene lost 7 bases and the J gene lost 0 bases, with 13 bases spanning the gap. CDR3 length equals 14 residues. The CDR3 reads CSAGTGLSGNTIYF. CDR3 DNA sequence: TGCAGCGCCGGTACAGGGCTCTCTGGAAACACCATATATTTT.

J is TRBJ1-4 and V is TRBV3-1 (or the pseudogene TRBV3-2); tentative D call: TRBD1 (5 bases). Germline assignment: CDR1 LGHDT and CDR2 YNNKEL (reference sequence). Trimming took off 4 bases at V and 4 bases at J, with 10 bases between the two ends. The CDR3 is 14 amino acids. This CDR3 reads CASSLRGGNEKLFF. The CDR3 DNA is TGTGCCAGCAGCCTCCGGGGCGGTAATGAAAAACTGTTTTTT.

The chain is built from TRBV6-5 and TRBJ1-2; D not resolved. Germline V gene lookup returns CDR1 MNHEY and CDR2 SVGAGI. The CDR3 loop spans 14 amino acids. V lost 0 bases to trimming and J lost 6 bases, with 11 bases between them. The CDR3 DNA sequence: TGTGCCAGCAGTTACTCCGGGCTACCGGATGGCTACACCTTC. Translation: CASSYSGLPDGYTF.

The J gene is TRBJ2-3, the V gene TRBV10-1; the D gene is possibly TRBD2 (6 bases). The germline V gene has CDR1 WNHNN and CDR2 SYGVQD (reference sequence). V lost 4 bases and J 10 bases, leaving 12 bases between the germline ends. The CDR3 has 12 amino acids. The chain's CDR3 is CASSGDLDPQYF. Written as DNA, the CDR3 is TGCGCCAGCAGTGGGGACTTGGATCCGCAGTATTTT.

This clone was observed a few times. The rearrangement links TRBV7-9 to TRBJ2-7; either TRBD1 or TRBD2 may supply D (5 bases each). Germline V gene sequence: CDR1 SEHNR, CDR2 FQNEAQ (reference sequence). The CDR3 has 16 residues. The germline V and J ends were trimmed by 4 bases and 3 bases, with 19 bases remaining between them. CDR3 region: CASSSALGTNYYEQYF. DNA of the CDR3: TGTGCCAGCAGCTCTGCTTTGGGGACCAATTACTACGAGCAGTACTTC.

This clone came up a few times. This sequence joins TRBV5-4 and TRBJ1-2; D possibly corresponds to TRBD1 (6 bases). The CDR3 is 13 residues long. CDR1 is SGHNT and CDR2 is YYREEE in the germline V gene (reference sequence). Trimming stripped 4 bases from V and 2 bases from J, with 9 bases between. The CDR3 sequence: CASSADSNYGYTF. In DNA, the CDR3 is TGTGCCAGCAGCGCGGACAGCAACTATGGCTACACCTTC.

The chain links TRBV2 to TRBJ1-2; D is uncertain. This CDR3 comprises 15 residues. The V end lost 7 bases, the J end lost 0 bases, and 15 bases lay between the germline ends. The V gene's germline CDR1 is SNHLY and CDR2 FYNNEI. The CDR3 spells CASTSPSGTNYGYTF. Written as DNA, the CDR3 is TGTGCCAGCACCTCTCCAAGTGGGACTAACTATGGCTACACCTTC.

This chain links TRBV6-5 with TRBJ2-7; the D gene could be TRBD1 or TRBD2 (5 bases each). The V gene's germline CDR1 is MNHEY and CDR2 SVGAGI. Between the trimmed V and J ends, which lost 6 bases and 2 bases, there was a span of 14 bases. The CDR3 spans 14 residues. In DNA, the CDR3 is TGTGCCAGCAGACTAGGGGCGGAGGCCTACGAGCAGTACTTC. Amino acids: CASRLGAEAYEQYF.

The chain uses TRBV6-5 and TRBJ2-2; D unclear. With 6 bases removed from V and 6 bases from J, the gap between germline ends came to 11 bases. Germline V CDR1 and CDR2: MNHEY, SVGAGI. This CDR3 spans 13 amino acids. In nucleotides, the CDR3 is TGTGCCAGCAGGCGACTTGAACCCGGGGAGCTGTTTTTT. Translating it yields CASRRLEPGELFF.

The chain recombines TRBV29-1 with TRBJ2-7; 10 nucleotides line up with TRBD1. CDR3 size: 13 residues. The V gene end was trimmed by 8 bases and the J gene end by 2 bases; junction bases not matched to a gene: 6. Germline V lookup: CDR1 SQVTM, CDR2 ANQGSEA. The CDR3 coding sequence is TGCAGCACAAAAGACAGGGGGCCCTACGAGCAGTACTTC. It is translated as CSTKDRGPYEQYF.

The CDR3 loop is CASSTYTDTQYF. As DNA, the CDR3 is TGTGCCAGCAGTACCTACACAGATACGCAGTATTTT. V gene TRBV27 combines with J gene TRBJ2-3; no reliable D call. V dropped 5 bases and J dropped 2 bases, with 5 bases sitting between them. The CDR3 loop spans 12 amino acids. In germline, CDR1 is MNHEY, CDR2 SMNVEV (reference sequence).

The chain links TRBV14 to TRBJ2-7; D is perhaps TRBD1 (6 bases). V was cut by 4 bases and J by 3 bases, with 13 bases left in between. From germline, CDR1 is SGHDN and CDR2 FVKESK. The CDR3 has 14 amino acids. The CDR3 DNA reads as TGTGCCAGCAGCCCGACCTTGACAGGCTACGAGCAGTACTTC. Translation gives CASSPTLTGYEQYF.

The chain employs TRBV15 and TRBJ1-1, with 7 bases lining up with TRBD1. The CDR3 length is 17 residues. Trimming took 0 bases from V and 1 from J; bases not matched to a gene: 8. CDR1 and CDR2 (germline): LNHNV, YYDKDF (reference sequence). The CDR3 spells CATSRDLLGQSNTEAFF. DNA for the CDR3: TGTGCCACCAGCAGAGATCTTCTGGGACAGTCGAACACTGAAGCTTTCTTT.

This chain connects TRBV4-1 to TRBJ2-7; unclear D gene. The CDR3 runs to 15 residues. With 2 bases removed from V and 2 bases from J, the gap between germline ends came to 13 bases. Germline CDR1 reads MGHRA; CDR2 reads YSYEKL. The CDR3 loop reads CASSQNLVGTYEQYF. DNA for the CDR3: TGCGCCAGCAGCCAAAACTTAGTGGGAACCTACGAGCAGTACTTC.

V gene TRBV4-1 combines with J gene TRBJ1-4; D remains unclear. Looked up from germline, CDR1 is MGHRA and CDR2 is YSYEKL. V lost 1 base, J lost 7 bases, and 7 bases lay in between. The CDR3 consists of 13 residues. The CDR3 DNA sequence: TGCGCCAGCAGCCAAGGGTACGGTGAAAAACTGTTTTTT. It yields the protein CASSQGYGEKLFF.

V usage is TRBV13 and J usage is TRBJ2-3; 9 bases map to TRBD2. This CDR3 spans 17 amino acids. V gave up 4 bases and J gave up 4 bases; unmatched junction bases: 12. Germline V lookup: CDR1 PRHDT, CDR2 FYEKMQ (reference sequence). In DNA, the CDR3 is TGTGCCAGCAGCTCAGCTGCGGGCGGGAGGGAGGCAGATACGCAGTATTTT. Its protein is CASSSAAGGREADTQYF.

CDR3 in DNA: TGTGCCAGCAGTTATCGGGAGGGCGCCGGGGAGCTGTTTTTT. Amino acids: CASSYREGAGELFF. V is TRBV6-2 or TRBV6-3 and J is TRBJ2-2; TRBD2 matches 8 bases. There are 14 residues in the CDR3. CDR1 and CDR2 from the germline V gene are MNHEY and SVGEGT. V lost 3 bases, J lost 6 bases, and 3 bases stayed unmatched.

J is TRBJ1-6 and V is TRBV27; TRBD1 matches at 8 bases. CDR1 is MNHEY and CDR2 is SMNVEV in the germline V gene (reference sequence). The CDR3 extends over 18 amino acids. V shed 5 bases and J 0 bases; nucleotides not matched to a gene: 9. Written as DNA, the CDR3 is TGTGCCAGCAGTCCAGGACAGGGCCGCAGCTCCTATAATTCACCCCTCCACTTT. Its protein is CASSPGQGRSSYNSPLHF.

The chain has TRBV5-4 and TRBJ2-1; D call uncertain. V was trimmed by 0 bases and J by 3 bases, leaving 10 bases between them. The germline V gene has CDR1 SGHNT and CDR2 YYREEE (reference sequence). The CDR3 contains 15 residues. The CDR3 nucleotides read TGTGCCAGCAGCTTGGAACCGATTAACTACAATGAGCAGTTCTTC. The encoded protein is CASSLEPINYNEQFF.

The chain couples TRBV5-5 to TRBJ2-1; 8 positions agree with TRBD2. Germline trimming cut 2 bases from V and 0 bases from J; bases unmatched to any gene: 1. Germline CDR1 is SGHKS and CDR2 is YYEKEE (reference sequence). This CDR3 is built from 15 residues. The CDR3 sequence: CASSLTSGSYNEQFF. For the CDR3, the DNA is TGTGCCAGCAGCTTAACTAGCGGCTCCTACAATGAGCAGTTCTTC.